Each of the 11 T cell receptor beta chains below was sequenced from the same sample in a study of blood T cells in healthy people across ages. Combining a sample-barcoded 5' primer with a J-beta primer mix, a second PCR ran for about 6 to 12 cycles. Using its own MiXCR run on the 5' RACE reads, TCRdb lists one record per CDR3 protein. The table records hundreds of thousands of distinct CDR3 sequences, 55% to 70% of them present only once. Sequenced sample: blood. All receptors derive from a man aged 25-40 years in good health.

This clonotype was seen more than once but under ten times. The genes are TRBV11-2 and TRBJ2-3, with D uncertain. This CDR3 is 15 amino acids long. The germline gives CDR1 SGHAT, CDR2 FQNNGV. Trimming took off 0 bases at V and 1 base at J, with 8 bases between the two ends. CDR3 loop: CASSLEGLGTDTQYF. The CDR3 region has the DNA TGTGCCAGCAGCTTAGAAGGGCTGGGCACAGATACGCAGTATTTT.

This clonotype was recorded a few times. V is TRBV4-2 and J is TRBJ1-2, with 9 positions matching TRBD1. This CDR3 contains 16 residues. CDR1 and CDR2 (germline): LGHNA, YNFKEQ. The V and J ends lost 3 bases and 8 bases, in that order; junction bases with no gene match: 13. For the CDR3, the DNA is TGTGCCAGCAGCCATGCACGGGACAGGGTACGAGTAGGCTACACCTTC. Translated: CASSHARDRVRVGYTF.

V and J are TRBV20-1 and TRBJ2-1; 7 bases are shared with TRBD1. This CDR3 has 16 residues. The trim removed 0 bases at V and 3 bases at J, leaving 8 bases unmatched. Per germline, CDR1 DFQATT and CDR2 SNEGSKA (reference sequence). The CDR3 bases are TGCAGTGCTAGAGATCTCCAAGGGGGCATCTACAATGAGCAGTTCTTC. Protein: CSARDLQGGIYNEQFF.

This clonotype was detected a few times. A much bigger clone sits one base away, suggesting this may be a read error. The chain couples TRBV7-2 to TRBJ2-5; D perhaps matches TRBD1 (6 bases). V lost 5 bases to trimming and J lost 11 bases, with 18 bases between them. Germline loops: CDR1 SGHTA, CDR2 FQGNSA. This CDR3 is 13 amino acids long. CDR3 sequence: CASSGQTPNEQYF. In DNA form, the CDR3 reads TGTGCCAGCAGCGGACAGACCCCCAATGAGCAGTACTTC.

In its sample, this clonotype was seen once. This chain connects TRBV27 to TRBJ2-7; D is undetermined. The better agreement between TRBJ2-4 and the DNA end casts doubt on the J call. The germline V gene has CDR1 MNHEY and CDR2 SMNVEV (reference sequence). The CDR3 contains 12 residues. This CDR3 reads CASGPGEDIQYF. The CDR3 DNA reads as TGTGCCAGCGGGCCCGGAGAGGACATTCAGTACTTC.

This clonotype was seen more than once but under ten times. The V gene is TRBV5-6, the J gene TRBJ2-7; TRBD1 agrees at 9 bases. CDR1 SGHDT and CDR2 YYEEEE come from the germline V gene. The CDR3 runs to 14 residues. V trimming: 7 bases; J trimming: 3 bases; junction bases outside the gene matches: 8. Here the CDR3 reads CASHTRGQGYEQYF. The DNA for the CDR3 is TGTGCCAGCCATACTCGGGGACAGGGCTACGAGCAGTACTTC.

The CDR3 bases are TGCAGCGCCTGGACTAGCGGGGGCCTAAGGGAGACCCAGCATTTT. It yields the protein CSAWTSGGLRETQHF. V gene TRBV29-1 combines with J gene TRBJ1-5, with D maybe TRBD1 (6 bases). With 7 bases removed from V and 11 bases from J, the gap between germline ends came to 27 bases. Germline CDR1 and CDR2: SQVTM and ANQGSEA. The CDR3 length is 15 residues.

Many counts were recorded for this clonotype. The chain uses TRBV6-2 or TRBV6-3 and TRBJ2-5; maybe TRBD1 (6 bases). This CDR3 contains 15 residues. Germline CDR1 MNHEY, CDR2 SVGEGT. V was shortened by 5 bases and J by 4 bases, with 17 bases between the two germline ends. The CDR3 reads CASSTMKDRRETQYF. CDR3 DNA: TGTGCCAGCAGTACCATGAAAGACAGGAGAGAGACCCAGTACTTC.

This clonotype was counted at least ten times. The V call is TRBV6-1, the J call TRBJ2-5; TRBD1 aligns across 9 bases. J gave up 13 bases and V 6 bases, and 18 bases lay outside the gene matches. The CDR3 extends over 15 amino acids. CDR1 MNHNS and CDR2 SASEGT come from the germline V gene. The CDR3 region is CASSRASGQGSPLYF. As DNA, the CDR3 is TGTGCCAGCAGCCGCGCTTCGGGACAGGGATCCCCCTTGTACTTC.

The chain has TRBV28 and TRBJ2-3; 9 bases line up with TRBD1. After removal of 8 bases from V and 8 bases from J, the junction contained 14 bases not matched to a gene. The CDR3 loop spans 15 amino acids. CDR1 MDHEN and CDR2 SYDVKM come from the germline V gene. CDR3 nucleotides: TGTGCCAGCCGGGACAGGGTTTCTCAGGTGGGTACGCAGTATTTT. This codes for CASRDRVSQVGTQYF.

The genes are TRBV7-6 and TRBJ2-5; the match to TRBD2 covers 14 bases. The DNA end is more similar to TRBJ2-7, so the J call may be wrong. CDR3 length equals 13 residues. Germline V gene lookup returns CDR1 SGHVS and CDR2 FNYEAQ. The CDR3: CASSGTSGSEQYF. The CDR3 DNA reads as TGTGCCAGCAGTGGGACTAGCGGGAGCGAGCAGTACTTC.